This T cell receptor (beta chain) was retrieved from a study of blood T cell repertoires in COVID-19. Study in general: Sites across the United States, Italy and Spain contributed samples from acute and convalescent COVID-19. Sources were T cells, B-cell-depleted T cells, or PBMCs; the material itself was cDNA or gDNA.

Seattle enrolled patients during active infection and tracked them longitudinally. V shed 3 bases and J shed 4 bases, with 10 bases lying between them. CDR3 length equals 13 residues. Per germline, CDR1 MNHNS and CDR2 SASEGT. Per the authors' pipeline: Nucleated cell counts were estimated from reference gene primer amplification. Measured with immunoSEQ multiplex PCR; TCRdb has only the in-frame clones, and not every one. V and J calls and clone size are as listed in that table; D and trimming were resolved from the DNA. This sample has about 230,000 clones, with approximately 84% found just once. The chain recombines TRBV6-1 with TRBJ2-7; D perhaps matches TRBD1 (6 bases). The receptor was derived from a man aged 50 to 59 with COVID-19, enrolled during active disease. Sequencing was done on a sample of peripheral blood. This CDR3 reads CASSENTGYEQYF. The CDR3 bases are TGTGCCAGCAGTGAGAACACAGGGTACGAGCAGTACTTC.